This T cell receptor beta chain stems from a study of OX40 agonist ivuxolimab in advanced cancers. The germline V gene encodes CDR1 MNHEY and CDR2 SVGAGI. This CDR3 is 12 amino acids long. The junction had 0 bases not matched to a gene; V was cut back by 5 bases and J by 6 bases. Notes on this clone: Its antigen is still unknown.

Repertoires were generated with immunoSEQ multiplex PCR, while TCRdb's copy carries only in-frame clones and drops some. The table records tens of thousands of clones, about 93% of them present only once. Study-wide results and limits: The 0.1-3.0 mg/kg partial responders had among the lowest clonal expansion.

The source was CD4+ or CD8+ T cells sorted from blood, collected in a trial of the OX40 agonist ivuxolimab. The origin of this receptor is an adult with an advanced solid tumor such as melanoma, head and neck, liver or kidney cancer. The chain carries TRBV6-5 and TRBJ2-2, with 7 bases lining up with TRBD1. The CDR3 nucleotides read TGTGCCAGCAGTACAGGGGCCGGGGAGCTGTTTTTT. It codes for CASSTGAGELFF.